A single sample gave rise to the 25 T cell receptor beta chains below, sequenced in a study of T cell repertoires in aging, cancer and after chemotherapy. Amplification of TCR beta used genomic DNA extracted from peripheral blood. Multiplex touch-down PCR with TRB-A/B primers amplified rearranged V-D-J TRB sequences. TCRdb reanalysed the multiplex PCR reads using MiXCR and keeps one entry per CDR3 protein. This sample has over a thousand distinct CDR3 sequences, with about 20% found just once. The sample consisted of blood. The receptor set was obtained from a human donor with a solid tumor.

The chain carries TRBV19 and TRBJ2-2, with 7 bases lining up with TRBD1. Germline V gene sequence: CDR1 LNHDA, CDR2 SQIVND (reference sequence). J was trimmed by 1 base and V by 10 bases; bases with no gene match: 9. This CDR3 spans 15 amino acids. The CDR3 nucleotides read TGTGCCACCGAGCCCCGGACAGGGAACACCGGGGAGCTGTTTTTT. Protein: CATEPRTGNTGELFF. Full variable domain (outside the CDR3, taken from reference TRBV19 and TRBJ2-2): DGGITQSPKYLFRKEGQNVTLSCEQNLNHDAMYWYRQDPGQGLRLIYYSQIVNDFQKGDIAEGYSVSREKKESFPLTVTSAQKNPTAFYLCATEPRTGNTGELFFGEGSRLTVL.

The V gene is TRBV11-2, the J gene TRBJ1-6, with a possible D match to TRBD1 (5 bases). The V gene lost 5 bases and the J gene lost 8 bases, with 10 bases spanning the gap. CDR1 is SGHAT and CDR2 is FQNNGV in the germline V gene. The length of the CDR3 is 13 residues. The CDR3 region has the DNA TGTGCCAGCAGCCACCGGGGGGATTCACCCCTCCACTTT. Translation gives CASSHRGDSPLHF.

Within the sample, this clonotype is medium-sized. The V call is TRBV12-3 or TRBV12-4, the J call TRBJ2-6; D may be TRBD2 (6 bases). Trimming removed 6 bases from V and 0 bases from J, with 6 bases in between. The CDR3 runs 14 residues. Here the CDR3 reads CASREGSGANVLTF. In nucleotides, the CDR3 is TGTGCCAGCAGGGAGGGCTCTGGGGCCAACGTCCTGACTTTC.

This clonotype is large in the sample. The genes are TRBV5-6 and TRBJ2-1; D remains ambiguous. CDR1 SGHDT and CDR2 YYEEEE come from the germline V gene. The CDR3 is 14 residues long. Between the trimmed V and J ends, which lost 1 base and 10 bases, there was a span of 15 bases. Here the CDR3 reads CASSLYASVGEQFF. Here the CDR3 DNA reads TGTGCCAGCAGCTTGTACGCCTCGGTAGGAGAGCAGTTCTTC.

The chain is built from TRBV24-1 and TRBJ2-5, with 8 bases that match TRBD2. Losses at the gene ends were 1 base for V and 5 bases for J; bases not matched to a gene: 11. Germline V gene sequence: CDR1 KGHDR, CDR2 SFDVKD. This CDR3 spans 17 amino acids. Here the CDR3 reads CATSDFRATGGPETQYF. For the CDR3, the DNA is TGTGCCACCAGTGATTTCAGAGCAACGGGAGGGCCGGAGACCCAGTACTTC.

V gene TRBV18 combines with J gene TRBJ1-5; 7 bases agree with TRBD1. The CDR3 is made up of 16 amino acids. Trimming took 5 bases from V and 7 from J; bases not matched to a gene: 14. The germline V gene encodes CDR1 KGHSH and CDR2 LQKENI. The CDR3 nucleotides are TGTGCCAGCTCAACAGCGAGTGCACAGGGGATACAGCCCCAGCATTTT. It encodes CASSTASAQGIQPQHF.

Sample share makes this clonotype large (0.1 to 1%). The chain has TRBV6-6 and TRBJ2-3; 7 positions agree with TRBD1. CDR1 and CDR2 (germline): MNHNY, SVGAGI (reference sequence). Trimming cost V 0 bases and J 5 bases; bases outside gene matches: 17. This CDR3 spans 19 amino acids. CDR3 in amino acids: CASSYSISRGRGWRDTQYF. The CDR3 DNA is TGTGCCAGCAGTTACTCGATTTCTAGGGGCAGGGGGTGGAGAGATACGCAGTATTTT.

By sample fraction, this clonotype is medium-sized. The chain employs TRBV5-4 and TRBJ2-3; 9 bases agree with TRBD1. Germline-derived CDR1 and CDR2 are SGHNT and YYREEE (reference sequence). J gave up 2 bases and V 3 bases, and 4 bases lay outside the gene matches. This CDR3 comprises 15 residues. The CDR3 DNA reads as TGTGCCAGCAGCTCCGGGACAGGGATCACAGATACGCAGTATTTT. This sequence encodes CASSSGTGITDTQYF. Using reference TRBV5-4 and TRBJ2-3 for the parts outside the CDR3, the full variable domain is ETGVTQSPTHLIKTRGQQVTLRCSSQSGHNTVSWYQQALGQGPQFIFQYYREEENGRGNFPPRFSGLQFPNYSSELNVNALELDDSALYLCASSSGTGITDTQYFGPGTRLTVL.

Notes on this clonotype: One end of the junction varies from germline; a read error may be responsible. This chain uses TRBV19 with TRBJ1-1; D not certain. CDR1 and CDR2 (germline): LNHDA, SQIVND (reference sequence). CDR3 size: 15 residues. CDR3 in amino acids: CASKNLVGMKTEAFF. The CDR3, as DNA: TGTGCCAGTAAGAACCTAGTGGGGATGAAGACTGAAGCTTTCTTT.

In its sample, this clonotype ranks as large. The chain combines TRBV19 with TRBJ1-4, with 8 bases identical to TRBD1. The length of the CDR3 is 14 residues. V lost 6 bases to trimming and J lost 6 bases; unmatched junction nucleotides: 6. Germline V CDR1 and CDR2: LNHDA, SQIVND (reference sequence). The CDR3 DNA sequence: TGTGCCAGTAGCGACAGGGGATATGATGAAAAACTGTTTTTT. It translates to CASSDRGYDEKLFF.

This clonotype is medium-sized within its sample. This chain uses TRBV19 with TRBJ2-7; no clear D gene. This CDR3 comprises 16 residues. Germline V gene sequence: CDR1 LNHDA, CDR2 SQIVND (reference sequence). V lost 1 base to trimming and J lost 1 base, with 14 bases between them. CDR3 sequence (DNA): TGTGCCAGTAGTATAGGGGAACAGACCCGATCCTACGAGCAGTACTTC. It codes for CASSIGEQTRSYEQYF.

This clonotype was counted only a few times. CDR3 coding DNA: TGTGCCATCAGTGATAATCCGGGGGGGAACACTGAAGCTTTCTTT. Protein product: CAISDNPGGNTEAFF. The chain links TRBV10-3 to TRBJ1-1, with a possible D match to TRBD1 (5 bases). This CDR3 is 15 amino acids long. V lost 3 bases and J 1 base, leaving 12 bases between the germline ends. CDR1 ENHRY and CDR2 SYGVKD come from the germline V gene.

This clonotype qualifies as medium-sized (0.01 to 0.1%). The chain combines TRBV5-4 with TRBJ2-1, with D uncertain. V was shortened by 0 bases and J by 2 bases, with 3 bases between the two germline ends. The germline V gene encodes CDR1 SGHNT and CDR2 YYREEE (reference sequence). The CDR3 extends over 13 amino acids. CDR3 sequence (DNA): TGTGCCAGCAGCTTGGGGCCCTACAATGAGCAGTTCTTC. This codes for CASSLGPYNEQFF. The whole variable domain, remainder taken from reference TRBV5-4 and TRBJ2-1, is ETGVTQSPTHLIKTRGQQVTLRCSSQSGHNTVSWYQQALGQGPQFIFQYYREEENGRGNFPPRFSGLQFPNYSSELNVNALELDDSALYLCASSLGPYNEQFFGPGTRLTVL.

This clonotype is labeled as large. The rearrangement links TRBV29-1 to TRBJ2-7; 10 bases align to TRBD2. CDR1 and CDR2 (germline): SQVTM, ANQGSEA. V was clipped by 4 bases and J by 2 bases; unmatched bases: 11. This CDR3 is built from 16 residues. DNA of the CDR3: TGCAGCGTTGCGATGGTGTTGGGACTAGCGCCCTACGAGCAGTACTTC. This translates into CSVAMVLGLAPYEQYF.

This clonotype is judged large. V gene TRBV5-6 combines with J gene TRBJ2-7; 9 positions agree with TRBD1. This CDR3 has 15 amino acids. The V gene's germline CDR1 is SGHDT and CDR2 YYEEEE. Trimming at V came to 2 bases and at J to 5 bases, leaving 8 bases not matched to a gene. The DNA of the CDR3 is TGTGCCAGCAGCTTCGGGACAGGGCAGGGCAACGAGCAGTACTTC. This codes for CASSFGTGQGNEQYF.

By share, this clonotype counts as medium-sized. The chain combines TRBV7-6 with TRBJ2-7; no reliable D call. Trimming cost V 2 bases and J 7 bases, with 9 bases left between them. This CDR3 contains 12 residues. Germline V gene sequence: CDR1 SGHVS, CDR2 FNYEAQ. This CDR3 is CASSLNGREQYF. The CDR3 bases are TGTGCCAGCAGCTTAAACGGACGTGAGCAGTACTTC.

This clonotype is classed as medium-sized. The rearrangement joins TRBV27 to TRBJ1-1; 11 bases agree with TRBD1. This CDR3 has 17 residues. Per the germline V gene, CDR1 is MNHEY and CDR2 is SMNVEV (reference sequence). With 10 bases clipped from V and 0 bases from J, the junction kept 13 bases outside the gene matches. In DNA, the CDR3 is TGTGCCACTTTACCCGGGACAGGGGGTCTTATGAACACTGAAGCTTTCTTT. Protein: CATLPGTGGLMNTEAFF.

Notes on this clonotype: A read error may explain this, as a much larger clone is one base away. V gene TRBV5-1 combines with J gene TRBJ2-7; D may be TRBD1 or TRBD2 (5 bases each). V lost 4 bases, J lost 4 bases, and 15 bases lay in between. The germline V gene has CDR1 SGHRS and CDR2 YFSETQ. The CDR3 is made up of 14 amino acids. CDR3 sequence reads: CASSLGTPSYEQYF. CDR3 bases: TGCGCCAGCAGCCTAGGGACGCCATCTTACGAGCAGTACTTC.

By sample fraction, this clonotype is medium-sized. The chain combines TRBV7-2 with TRBJ1-2; D is possibly TRBD1 (6 bases). Germline V lookup: CDR1 SGHTA, CDR2 FQGNSA. CDR3 length: 14 amino acids. Trimming removed 6 bases from V and 8 bases from J, with 19 bases in between. For the CDR3, the DNA is TGTGCCAGCAGTCAAAGCGGGGGGCTCTGGGGCTACACCTTC. It translates to CASSQSGGLWGYTF.

The V and J genes are TRBV28 and TRBJ1-2; TRBD1 is a possible D gene (5 bases). The length of the CDR3 is 16 residues. CDR1 is MDHEN and CDR2 is SYDVKM in the germline V gene. Trimming shortened V by 1 base and J by 4 bases, and 16 bases separated the two germline ends. CDR3 loop: CASSLSTGGGAYGYTF. The CDR3 DNA reads TGTGCCAGCAGTTTATCGACCGGGGGGGGAGCCTATGGCTACACCTTC.

This clonotype counts as large (0.1 to 1%). The chain has TRBV29-1 and TRBJ2-1, with D hard to call. From germline, CDR1 is SQVTM and CDR2 ANQGSEA. V lost 4 bases and J lost 2, with 12 bases in between. There are 14 residues in the CDR3. The CDR3 sequence is CSVGSPSPYNEQFF. CDR3 nucleotides: TGCAGCGTTGGGAGTCCAAGCCCCTACAATGAGCAGTTCTTC.

The rearrangement links TRBV12-3 or TRBV12-4 to TRBJ1-2; maybe TRBD1 (6 bases). The CDR3 covers 16 residues. Trimming stripped 6 bases from V and 2 bases from J, with 19 bases between. CDR3 loop: CASSPRSGGPNYGYTF. As DNA, the CDR3 is TGTGCCAGCAGCCCCAGATCGGGGGGGCCAAACTATGGCTACACCTTC.

This chain connects TRBV5-1 to TRBJ1-2; possibly TRBD1 for D (5 bases). This CDR3 has 16 residues. V gave up 4 bases and J gave up 4 bases, with 20 bases separating them. CDR1 and CDR2 from the germline V gene are SGHRS and YFSETQ. The CDR3 DNA is TGCGCCAGCAGCGGCGCCTATAGCCCAGGGACCTATGGCTACACCTTC. It translates to CASSGAYSPGTYGYTF.

By frequency in the sample, this clonotype is large. The chain employs TRBV19 and TRBJ1-2; TRBD1 is a possible D gene (5 bases). Trimming stripped 1 base from V and 2 bases from J, with 8 bases between. CDR1 is LNHDA, CDR2 SQIVND, per germline (reference sequence). The CDR3 is 14 residues long. The CDR3 loop reads CASSIGQNNYGYTF. The CDR3 coding sequence is TGTGCCAGTAGTATAGGACAGAACAACTATGGCTACACCTTC.

This clonotype is medium-sized. The V and J genes are TRBV6-1 and TRBJ1-1; D unclear. V lost 1 base and J lost 10, with 13 bases in between. CDR1 is MNHNS, CDR2 SASEGT, per germline. The CDR3 consists of 13 residues. CDR3 DNA: TGTGCCAGCAGTGAAGGTTTGGCCTCCGGAGCTTTCTTT. Protein product: CASSEGLASGAFF.